What follows is one TCR beta chain and its context. The data belong to a study of blood T cell repertoires in COVID-19. Study information: The United States, Italy and Spain provided the acute and convalescent COVID-19 samples.

V lost 5 bases to trimming and J lost 6 bases; unmatched junction nucleotides: 8. Germline assignment: CDR1 MDHEN and CDR2 SYDVKM. The CDR3 extends over 15 amino acids. Donors were grouped by their self-reported clinical history. The method was immunoSEQ multiplex PCR; TCRdb's version includes in-frame clones alone and lacks a portion of them. This table has hundreds of thousands of clones, 88% appearing once. The chain employs TRBV28 and TRBJ2-4; TRBD2 agrees at 9 bases. What was sequenced was PBMCs or T cells enriched from blood (not recorded which). The sequence derives from a woman aged 45-65 years who had recovered from COVID-19. The CDR3 nucleotides are TGTGCCAGCAGTGGGGGACTAGCCGGCGGAAACATTCAGTACTTC. This sequence encodes CASSGGLAGGNIQYF.